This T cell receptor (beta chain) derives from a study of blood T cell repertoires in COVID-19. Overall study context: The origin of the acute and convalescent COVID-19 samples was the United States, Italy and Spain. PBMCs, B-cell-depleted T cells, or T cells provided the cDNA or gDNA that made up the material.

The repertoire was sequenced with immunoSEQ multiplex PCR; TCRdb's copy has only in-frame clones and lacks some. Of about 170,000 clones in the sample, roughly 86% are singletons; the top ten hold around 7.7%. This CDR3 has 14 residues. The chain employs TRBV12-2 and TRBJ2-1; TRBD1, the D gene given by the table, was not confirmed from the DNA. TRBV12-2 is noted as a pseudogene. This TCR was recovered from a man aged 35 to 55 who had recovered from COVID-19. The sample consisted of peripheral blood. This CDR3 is CASRFEDRGREKFF. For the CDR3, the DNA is TGTGCAAGTCGCTTCGAGGACAGGGGAAGGGAAAAGTTCTTC.